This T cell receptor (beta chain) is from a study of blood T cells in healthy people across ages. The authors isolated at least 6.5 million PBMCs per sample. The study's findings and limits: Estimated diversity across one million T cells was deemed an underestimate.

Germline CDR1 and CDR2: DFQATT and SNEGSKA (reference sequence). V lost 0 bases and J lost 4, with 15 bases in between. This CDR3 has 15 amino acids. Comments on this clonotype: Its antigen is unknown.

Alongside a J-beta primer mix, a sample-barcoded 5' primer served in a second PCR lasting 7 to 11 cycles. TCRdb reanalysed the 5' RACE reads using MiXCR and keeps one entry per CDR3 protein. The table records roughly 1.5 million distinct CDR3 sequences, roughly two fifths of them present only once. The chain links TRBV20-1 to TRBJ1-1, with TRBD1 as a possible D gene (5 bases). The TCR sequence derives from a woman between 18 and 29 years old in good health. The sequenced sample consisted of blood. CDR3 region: CSARDPGRLGTEAFF. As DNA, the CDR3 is TGCAGTGCTAGAGATCCAGGGCGGTTGGGCACTGAAGCTTTCTTT.